A selection of T cell receptor beta chains follows, all from one sample in a study of cytomegalovirus exposure and HLA in healthy donors. Some clones are missing from TCRdb's copy, which holds only in-frame ones; the method was immunoSEQ multiplex PCR. The sample comprises 65,000 to 95,000 clones, 65% to 80% of which are singletons, and about 2.3% rests with the top ten. The sequenced material came from PBMCs. These receptors were obtained from a man aged 25-45 years in good health and CMV-seronegative. Both conserved end residues are part of each CDR3. A D gene is named only where the DNA matches it firmly. Clone size appears in some rows only: once, few, many, or a class for an expanded clone.

V: TRBV6-5
J: TRBJ2-1
size: once
D: .
DNA: TGTGCCAGCAGGAGCGAGAGCGGGCCACAGTTCTTC
CDR3: CASRSESGPQFF

V: TRBV11-2
J: TRBJ1-3
size: once
D: .
DNA: TGTGCCAGCAGCTTTCCCGACGGGACCATATATTTT
CDR3: CASSFPDGTIYF

V: TRBV19
J: TRBJ2-4
size: few
D: TRBD1
DNA: TGTGCCAGTAGTTCTCCGGGACAGGGTCACATTCAGTACTTC
CDR3: CASSSPGQGHIQYF

V: TRBV19
J: TRBJ2-1
size: few
D: .
DNA: TGTGCCAGTAGTATCATGGACATCTCCTACAATGAGCAGTTCTTC
CDR3: CASSIMDISYNEQFF

V: TRBV7-9
J: TRBJ1-1
size: .
D: .
DNA: TGTGCCAGCAGCGCACGGGGCGGGAGGAACACTGAAGCTTTCTTT
CDR3: CASSARGGRNTEAFF

V: TRBV27
J: TRBJ2-3
size: once
D: .
DNA: TGTGCCAGCAGTGAGGGAGGCGGTTGGGATACGCAGTATTTT
CDR3: CASSEGGGWDTQYF

V: TRBV11-1
J: TRBJ1-4
size: .
D: .
DNA: TGTGCCAGCAGCTTAACCCCCCGGGACACCGAAAAACTGTTTTTT
CDR3: CASSLTPRDTEKLFF

V: TRBV19
J: TRBJ1-5
size: once
D: .
DNA: TGTGCCAGTAGTACCCGTAGGCACGGGGGGGATAGCAATCAGCCCCAGCATTTT
CDR3: CASSTRRHGGDSNQPQHF

V: TRBV28
J: TRBJ2-1
size: once
D: TRBD1
DNA: TGTGCCAGCAGCGAACCGGGACAGGGGCATGAGCAGTTCTTC
CDR3: CASSEPGQGHEQFF

V: TRBV6-1
J: TRBJ1-2
size: once
D: TRBD1
DNA: TGTGCCAGCAAGGCGACAGGGAGGTATGGCTACACCTTC
CDR3: CASKATGRYGYTF

V: TRBV6-5
J: TRBJ1-6
size: once
D: .
DNA: TGTGCCAGCAGTTACTCGACGGACAAGGGATCACCCCTCCACTTT
CDR3: CASSYSTDKGSPLHF

V: TRBV4-1
J: TRBJ2-7
size: .
D: .
DNA: TGCGCCAGCAGCCCCACCCGGGGAAAGGGCTCCTACGAGCAGTACTTC
CDR3: CASSPTRGKGSYEQYF

V: TRBV30
J: TRBJ2-3
size: few
D: .
DNA: TGTGCCTGGAGCGACTCGCTAGGTTTACTAGCCGGCCCAGATACGCAGTATTTT
CDR3: CAWSDSLGLLAGPDTQYF

V: TRBV6-1
J: TRBJ2-3
size: once
D: TRBD1
DNA: TGTGCCAGCAGTGTCCGGAGTACAGGGGGCTATGGAACAGATACGCAGTATTTT
CDR3: CASSVRSTGGYGTDTQYF

V: TRBV2
J: TRBJ2-3
size: .
D: .
DNA: TGTGCCAGCATGCGAGACTCTAGCACAGATACGCAGTATTTT
CDR3: CASMRDSSTDTQYF

V: TRBV19
J: TRBJ1-1
size: few
D: .
DNA: TGTGCCAGTAGTGACCGGGACACCCACACTGAAGCTTTCTTT
CDR3: CASSDRDTHTEAFF

V: TRBV4-2
J: TRBJ2-1
size: .
D: .
DNA: TGTGCCAGCAGCCAGGGAGGCGGCAATGAGCAGTTCTTC
CDR3: CASSQGGGNEQFF

V: TRBV4-1
J: TRBJ2-1
size: once
D: .
DNA: TGCGCCAGCAGCCAGAAACCGACTGGGAATGAGCAGTTCTTC
CDR3: CASSQKPTGNEQFF

V: TRBV6-5
J: TRBJ1-4
size: .
D: TRBD1
DNA: TGTGCCAGCAGTTCGGACAGGGCCGGACGTGAAAAACTGTTTTTT
CDR3: CASSSDRAGREKLFF

V: TRBV23-1
J: TRBJ2-4
size: .
D: .
DNA: TGCGCCAGCAGTCAATCTTCAGGGTCCCAGGACATTCAGTACTTC
CDR3: CASSQSSGSQDIQYF

V: TRBV10-3
J: TRBJ2-1
size: few
D: TRBD2
DNA: TGTGCCATCAGTCAGCGGGGGGACAATGAGCAGTTCTTC
CDR3: CAISQRGDNEQFF

V: TRBV14
J: TRBJ2-1
size: .
D: TRBD2
DNA: TGTGCCAGCAGCCCTCTAGCGGGAGGGCCCCTACACTCCTACAATGAGCAGTTCTTC
CDR3: CASSPLAGGPLHSYNEQFF

V: TRBV7-6
J: TRBJ2-7
size: .
D: .
DNA: TGTGCCAGCAGCCCCCACCCGGACAGGATGGGACTCTACGAGCAGTACTTC
CDR3: CASSPHPDRMGLYEQYF

V: TRBV4-2
J: TRBJ1-5
size: .
D: .
DNA: TGTGCCAGCAGGACCCGGCGGGAAGAGCAGCCCCAGCATTTT
CDR3: CASRTRREEQPQHF

V: TRBV4-1
J: TRBJ2-3
size: .
D: TRBD2
DNA: TGCGCCAGCAGCCGATCGGGACTAGTTACTAGCACAGATACGCAGTATTTT
CDR3: CASSRSGLVTSTDTQYF

V: TRBV29-1
J: TRBJ1-4
size: .
D: .
DNA: TGCAGCGTTGGTGGGGGGGCCGGCGAAAAACTGTTTTTT
CDR3: CSVGGGAGEKLFF

V: TRBV30
J: TRBJ1-6
size: .
D: TRBD1
DNA: TGTGCCTGGAGTGTGTGGGGGACAGGCAGCTCCTATAATTCACCCCTCCACTTT
CDR3: CAWSVWGTGSSYNSPLHF

V: TRBV19
J: TRBJ2-3
size: .
D: TRBD2
DNA: TGTGCCAGTCATTCGGGGAGGGAGGATACGCAGTATTTT
CDR3: CASHSGREDTQYF

V: TRBV27
J: TRBJ2-2
size: .
D: .
DNA: TGTGCCAGCAACCCTGGACTCAACACCGGGGAGCTGTTTTTT
CDR3: CASNPGLNTGELFF

V: TRBV6-5
J: TRBJ2-7
size: .
D: TRBD1
DNA: TGTGCCCGCAGTTACACAGGGGTCTGGGGAGACTACGAGCAGTACTTC
CDR3: CARSYTGVWGDYEQYF

V: TRBV30
J: TRBJ2-7
size: .
D: TRBD2
DNA: TGTGCCTGGAGACTAGCGTTTAACGAGCAGTACTTC
CDR3: CAWRLAFNEQYF

V: TRBV14
J: TRBJ2-2
size: few
D: .
DNA: TGTGCCAGCAGCCAAGAGGTGGGACACTCCACCGGGGAGCTGTTTTTT
CDR3: CASSQEVGHSTGELFF

V: TRBV11-3
J: TRBJ2-7
size: .
D: TRBD1
DNA: TGTGCCAGCAGCCGTACCGGGACAGGGGGAGGTGAGCAGTACTTC
CDR3: CASSRTGTGGGEQYF

V: TRBV19
J: TRBJ2-7
size: .
D: TRBD2
DNA: TGTGCCAGTAGTATCGGTAGCGGGAGCCCTCTAGACGAGCAGTACTTC
CDR3: CASSIGSGSPLDEQYF

V: TRBV6-6
J: TRBJ2-3
size: few
D: TRBD2
DNA: TGTGCCAGCAGATCTCCCTGGGAGGGCTGGGATACGCAGTATTTT
CDR3: CASRSPWEGWDTQYF

V: TRBV5-6
J: TRBJ1-4
size: .
D: TRBD1
DNA: TGTGCCAGCAGCTTGGCGGGGGCAGGGGGCGCTTCTAATGAAAAACTGTTTTTT
CDR3: CASSLAGAGGASNEKLFF

V: TRBV7-9
J: TRBJ2-5
size: .
D: .
DNA: TGTGCCAGCAGCTTAGTTCAGGGCTTCCAAGAGACCCAGTACTTC
CDR3: CASSLVQGFQETQYF

V: TRBV5-6
J: TRBJ1-1
size: .
D: .
DNA: TGTGCCAGCAGCTTCGGGACTTGGAACACTGAAGCTTTCTTT
CDR3: CASSFGTWNTEAFF

V: TRBV7-2
J: TRBJ1-1
size: .
D: TRBD1
DNA: TGTGCCAGCAGTGTTTCCGGGACAGGGGCCAGGCGGGAAGCTTTCTTT
CDR3: CASSVSGTGARREAFF

V: TRBV6-6
J: TRBJ2-1
size: once
D: TRBD2
DNA: TGTGCCAGCAGTCTTAATCTAGCGGGCGCATACAATGAGCAGTTCTTC
CDR3: CASSLNLAGAYNEQFF

V: TRBV11-2
J: TRBJ2-7
size: .
D: TRBD1
DNA: TGTGCCAGCAGCCTAGGACAGGGGTGGCATTACGAGCAGTACTTC
CDR3: CASSLGQGWHYEQYF

V: TRBV11-2
J: TRBJ1-2
size: .
D: .
DNA: TGTGCCAGCAGCGAAACCGACAGCTATGGCTACACCTTC
CDR3: CASSETDSYGYTF

V: TRBV7-9
J: TRBJ1-2
size: .
D: TRBD1
DNA: TGTGCCAGCAGCTTCAACAGGGGAGCCTACACCTTC
CDR3: CASSFNRGAYTF

V: TRBV14
J: TRBJ1-2
size: .
D: .
DNA: TGTGCCAGCAGCCAAGGTCCAGGTCAGGGCCCTTATCGCTACACCTTC
CDR3: CASSQGPGQGPYRYTF

V: TRBV2
J: TRBJ2-5
size: .
D: TRBD1
DNA: TGTGCCAGCAGTGAAGGAAGGGGGACAGGGGGCCGGGAGACCCAGTACTTC
CDR3: CASSEGRGTGGRETQYF

V: TRBV7-2
J: TRBJ2-5
size: .
D: .
DNA: TGTGCCAGCATCCCCAGGGGGGCAAAGGGAGAGACCCAGTACTTC
CDR3: CASIPRGAKGETQYF

V: TRBV29-1
J: TRBJ2-7
size: once
D: .
DNA: TGCAGCGTAGGAGAGTACGAGCAGTACTTC
CDR3: CSVGEYEQYF

V: TRBV29-1
J: TRBJ2-3
size: .
D: .
DNA: TGCAGCGTTGGGGACGGGGGTACGCAGTATTTT
CDR3: CSVGDGGTQYF

V: TRBV11-2
J: TRBJ1-5
size: .
D: .
DNA: TGTGCCAGCAGCTCACATAGCAATCAGCCCCAGCATTTT
CDR3: CASSSHSNQPQHF

V: TRBV28
J: TRBJ1-5
size: .
D: .
DNA: TGTGCCAGCAGTGGGACTCAGGGTTATAGCAATCAGCCCCAGCATTTT
CDR3: CASSGTQGYSNQPQHF

V: TRBV7-9
J: TRBJ2-2
size: .
D: TRBD2
DNA: TGTGCCAGCAAGCTCGGGACTAGCGGAGTCACCGGGGAGCTGTTTTTT
CDR3: CASKLGTSGVTGELFF

V: TRBV4-1
J: TRBJ2-1
size: .
D: TRBD2
DNA: TGCGCCCGCAGCCAAGGAGTGAGCGGGGGGGCCGGTGAGCAGTTCTTC
CDR3: CARSQGVSGGAGEQFF